This TCR beta chain was recovered during a study of T cells in Graves' hyperthyroidism and ophthalmopathy. General study findings and limits: Blood held most thyroid clonotypes expanded above 0.001 frequency.

This CDR3 is built from 14 residues. The J segment lost 2 bases and the V segment lost 8 bases, leaving 3 bases of the junction unmatched. As for this clonotype: Its antigen is undetermined.

It was RNA transcripts that yielded the amplified TCR beta CDR3 regions. The TCR CDR3 first-round RT-PCR relied on the HTBI primer set. TCRdb ran MiXCR on the multiplex PCR reads and lists one entry per CDR3 protein. The data contain some 550,000 distinct CDR3 sequences, around 16% of them singletons. The clonotype was recovered from a woman in her 40s with Graves' ophthalmopathy. The specimen was blood. This chain uses TRBV12-3 or TRBV12-4 with TRBJ2-2, with TRBD1 matching over 9 bases. The CDR3 DNA is TGTGCCAGCCCGGACAGGGGAAACACCGGGGAGCTGTTTTTT. It encodes CASPDRGNTGELFF.